What follows are 5 T cell receptor beta chains derived from one specimen sequenced in a study of post-analysis software for immune sequencing data. General study findings and limits: With TRBV5-6, TRBV5-1 and TRBV20-1 included, about five TRBV segments were more frequent in patients than in controls.

Which antigens these TCRs recognize remains unknown. Incorporated into the TCR beta cDNA libraries were unique molecular identifiers, which served to reduce PCR and sequencing biases. Using its own MiXCR run on the PCR reads, TCRdb lists one record per CDR3 protein. Among about 810,000 distinct CDR3 sequences, around 53% were seen once, and the ten largest hold 4% to 5.5%. The material sequenced was blood. The receptors stem from a girl aged 10-17 years with multiple sclerosis.

This CDR3 reads CASSPRTLGTEAFF. The CDR3 DNA reads as TGTGCCAGCAGCCCACGGACCTTAGGCACTGAAGCTTTCTTT. This chain connects TRBV5-5 to TRBJ1-1; no clear D. The V gene lost 4 bases and the J gene lost 4 bases, with 14 bases spanning the gap. Germline values: CDR1 SGHKS, CDR2 YYEKEE (reference sequence). The CDR3 sequence is 14 residues long.

V is TRBV5-1 and J is TRBJ2-5, with 8 bases identical to TRBD2. The CDR3 sequence is 14 residues long. After removal of 4 bases from V and 4 bases from J, the junction contained 6 bases not matched to a gene. Germline CDR1 reads SGHRS; CDR2 reads YFSETQ. The DNA of the CDR3 is TGCGCCAGCAGCCGTAAAACTAGCGGAGAGACCCAGTACTTC. It yields the protein CASSRKTSGETQYF.

The V call is TRBV5-1, the J call TRBJ1-2; D might be TRBD1 (5 bases). The germline V and J ends were trimmed by 0 bases and 9 bases, with 9 bases remaining between them. Per the germline V gene, CDR1 is SGHRS and CDR2 is YFSETQ. This CDR3 spans 12 amino acids. The CDR3 coding sequence is TGCGCCAGCAGCTTGGTCGGGGGTAGCTACACCTTC. Its protein is CASSLVGGSYTF.

The genes are TRBV10-3 and TRBJ2-5; 9 bases fit TRBD1. CDR3 length equals 14 residues. Per germline, CDR1 ENHRY and CDR2 SYGVKD. Trimming took 4 bases from V and 7 from J; bases not matched to a gene: 7. The CDR3 region is CAISGTGVESTQYF. Here the CDR3 DNA reads TGTGCCATCAGTGGGACAGGGGTAGAGTCGACCCAGTACTTC.

This clonotype was seen only a few times. J is TRBJ2-7 and V is TRBV7-2; 14 bases line up with TRBD2. Trimming at V came to 1 base and at J to 2 bases, leaving 1 base not matched to a gene. The CDR3 contains 16 residues. Germline-derived CDR1 and CDR2 are SGHTA and FQGNSA. The CDR3 protein is CASSLGGLAGAYEQYF. DNA of the CDR3: TGTGCCAGCAGCTTAGGGGGACTAGCGGGAGCCTACGAGCAGTACTTC.